One sample yielded the 14 T cell receptor beta chains listed below, sequenced in a study of OX40 agonist ivuxolimab in advanced cancers. The table came from immunoSEQ multiplex PCR; TCRdb's copy has only in-frame clones and leaves some out. The data show over 80,000 clones, roughly nine tenths seen once. The material sequenced was CD4+ or CD8+ T cells sorted from blood, taken in a trial of the OX40 agonist ivuxolimab. The receptor set was obtained from an adult with an advanced solid tumor such as melanoma, head and neck, liver or kidney cancer.

The CDR3 sequence: CASSLRQSAETQYF. Here the CDR3 DNA reads TGTGCCAGCAGCTTACGTCAATCAGCGGAGACCCAGTACTTC. The chain joins TRBV7-9 to TRBJ2-5; D remains ambiguous. Per the germline V gene, CDR1 is SEHNR and CDR2 is FQNEAQ (reference sequence). V dropped 2 bases and J dropped 5 bases, with 12 bases sitting between them. The CDR3 contains 14 residues.

The J gene is TRBJ2-1, the V gene TRBV6-1; D is unresolved. Germline V lookup: CDR1 MNHNS, CDR2 SASEGT. Trimming took off 4 bases at V and 0 bases at J, with 1 base between the two ends. The CDR3 extends over 12 amino acids. CDR3 DNA sequence: TGTGCCAGCAGTGTCTCCTACAATGAGCAGTTCTTC. Its translation is CASSVSYNEQFF.

CDR3 sequence: CASSEIRGLGNTIYF. In DNA, the CDR3 is TGTGCCAGCAGTGAAATCAGGGGGCTAGGAAACACCATATATTTT. The chain recombines TRBV6-1 with TRBJ1-3; TRBD1 matches 8 bases. V gave up 2 bases and J gave up 4 bases; unmatched junction bases: 4. Germline CDR1 is MNHNS and CDR2 is SASEGT. There are 15 residues in the CDR3.

The chain joins TRBV19 to TRBJ1-5, with D unresolved. This CDR3 region has 14 residues. Germline values: CDR1 LNHDA, CDR2 SQIVND (reference sequence). The V gene lost 5 bases and the J gene lost 2 bases, with 10 bases spanning the gap. In DNA form, the CDR3 reads TGTGCCAGTAGTCTTGGATGGGGCAATCAGCCCCAGCATTTT. Its translation: CASSLGWGNQPQHF. Based on the CDR3 plus reference TRBV19 and TRBJ1-5, the full variable domain is DGGITQSPKYLFRKEGQNVTLSCEQNLNHDAMYWYRQDPGQGLRLIYYSQIVNDFQKGDIAEGYSVSREKKESFPLTVTSAQKNPTAFYLCASSLGWGNQPQHFGDGTRLSIL.

This sequence joins TRBV7-9 and TRBJ1-4; TRBD1 agrees at 10 bases. Germline V gives CDR1 SEHNR, CDR2 FQNEAQ (reference sequence). This CDR3 is built from 14 residues. The ends lost 5 bases at V and 6 bases at J; junction bases unmatched: 3. Written as DNA, the CDR3 is TGTGCCAGCAGCGCGGGACAGGGGTATGAAAAACTGTTTTTT. This translates into CASSAGQGYEKLFF.

The J gene is TRBJ2-5, the V gene TRBV7-9; D may correspond to TRBD1 or TRBD2 (5 bases each). Germline V lookup: CDR1 SEHNR, CDR2 FQNEAQ (reference sequence). Trimming shortened V by 5 bases and J by 1 base, and 11 bases separated the two germline ends. The CDR3 loop spans 14 amino acids. Written as DNA, the CDR3 is TGTGCCAGCAGCCTAGGGGCGGGCCAAGAGACCCAGTACTTC. Protein: CASSLGAGQETQYF. Using reference TRBV7-9 and TRBJ2-5 for the parts outside the CDR3, the full variable domain is DTGVSQNPRHKITKRGQNVTFRCDPISEHNRLYWYRQTLGQGPEFLTYFQNEAQLEKSRLLSDRFSAERPKGSFSTLEIQRTEQGDSAMYLCASSLGAGQETQYFGPGTRLLVL.

The chain carries TRBV7-8 and TRBJ2-3, with a tentative D call TRBD2 (5 bases). Germline V CDR1 and CDR2: SGHVS, FQNEAQ. V lost 2 bases and J lost 4, with 19 bases in between. The CDR3 consists of 17 residues. The DNA for the CDR3 is TGTGCCAGCAGCTTAATCGCGGAAGGGAGACGTGCAGATACGCAGTATTTT. It is translated as CASSLIAEGRRADTQYF.

In its sample, this clone was seen many times. The rearrangement links TRBV18 to TRBJ2-4; possible D gene TRBD1, 6 bases. V dropped 0 bases and J dropped 8 bases, with 8 bases sitting between them. Germline V gives CDR1 KGHSH, CDR2 LQKENI. The CDR3 sequence is 13 residues long. CDR3 sequence reads: CASSPPQGHIQYF. DNA for the CDR3: TGTGCCAGCTCACCACCCCAGGGGCACATTCAGTACTTC.

V and J are TRBV9 and TRBJ2-1; D is ambiguous. V was cut by 1 base and J by 4 bases, with 18 bases left in between. Germline V lookup: CDR1 SGDLS, CDR2 YYNGEE. The CDR3 contains 17 residues. The CDR3 is CASSVNPFVWVYNEQFF. CDR3 DNA sequence: TGTGCCAGCAGCGTAAATCCTTTCGTATGGGTGTACAATGAGCAGTTCTTC.

This clone was seen only once. The chain carries TRBV5-4 and TRBJ2-1; D is uncertain. CDR3 length: 15 residues. The germline V and J ends were trimmed by 2 bases and 0 bases, with 9 bases remaining between them. Germline lookup yields CDR1 SGHNT and CDR2 YYREEE (reference sequence). The chain's CDR3 is CASSLGQNSYNEQFF. The CDR3, as DNA: TGTGCCAGCAGCTTAGGGCAGAACTCCTACAATGAGCAGTTCTTC.

This clone came up a few times. The chain recombines TRBV10-3 with TRBJ1-6, with TRBD1 matching over 10 bases. Germline CDR1 and CDR2: ENHRY and SYGVKD. The V gene end was trimmed by 4 bases and the J gene end by 8 bases; junction bases not matched to a gene: 11. CDR3 length: 17 amino acids. The CDR3 DNA reads as TGTGCCATCAGTGCTTCCCTGACAGGGGGCGTTGATTCACCCCTCCACTTT. It specifies CAISASLTGGVDSPLHF.

The CDR3 here is CASSSSMANYGYTF. The CDR3 bases are TGTGCCAGCTCGTCATCTATGGCTAACTATGGCTACACCTTC. J is TRBJ1-2 and V is TRBV18, with D uncertain. The germline V gene encodes CDR1 KGHSH and CDR2 LQKENI. V lost 6 bases and J lost 0, with 11 bases in between. This CDR3 has 14 amino acids.

The chain recombines TRBV7-9 with TRBJ1-1; unclear D gene. This CDR3 is built from 14 residues. V shed 7 bases and J shed 2 bases, with 14 bases lying between them. Per the germline V gene, CDR1 is SEHNR and CDR2 is FQNEAQ (reference sequence). This CDR3 reads CASTPMEVNTEAFF. The CDR3 nucleotides are TGTGCCAGCACTCCTATGGAGGTCAACACTGAAGCTTTCTTT.

The chain uses TRBV19 and TRBJ2-1; TRBD2 matches 10 bases. J was trimmed by 4 bases and V by 3 bases; bases with no gene match: 6. CDR3 size: 16 residues. Germline assignment: CDR1 LNHDA and CDR2 SQIVND (reference sequence). CDR3 region: CASSISASGSYNEQFF. The CDR3 nucleotides are TGTGCCAGTAGTATCTCCGCTAGCGGGAGTTACAATGAGCAGTTCTTC.